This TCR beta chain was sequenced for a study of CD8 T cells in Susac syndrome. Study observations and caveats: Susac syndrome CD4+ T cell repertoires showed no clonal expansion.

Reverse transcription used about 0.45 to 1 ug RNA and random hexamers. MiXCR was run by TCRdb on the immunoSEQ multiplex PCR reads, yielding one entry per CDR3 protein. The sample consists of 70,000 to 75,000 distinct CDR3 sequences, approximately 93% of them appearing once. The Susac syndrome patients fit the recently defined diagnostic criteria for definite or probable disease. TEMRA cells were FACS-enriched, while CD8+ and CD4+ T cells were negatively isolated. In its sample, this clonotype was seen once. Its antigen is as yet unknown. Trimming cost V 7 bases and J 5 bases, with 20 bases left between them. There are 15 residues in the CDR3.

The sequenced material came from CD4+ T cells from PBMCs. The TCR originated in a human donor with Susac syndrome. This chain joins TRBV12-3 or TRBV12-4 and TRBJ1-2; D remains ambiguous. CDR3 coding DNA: TGTGCCAGCACCCTTCATACCTCTGCACTTTATGGCTACACCTTC. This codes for CASTLHTSALYGYTF.